A single TCR beta chain is shown here with its context. The antigen is not known. The sample is drawn from a study of beta chain features in type 1 diabetes. Expressed TCRB transcripts were sequenced after all isolated RNA was converted to cDNA. Generated by immunoSEQ multiplex PCR, the TCRdb table keeps only in-frame clones and is missing some. Here the sample spans about 340,000 clones, roughly 13% being singletons. V was pared by 10 bases and J by 2 bases, with 4 bases of the junction left unmatched. Germline assignment: CDR1 SEHNR and CDR2 FQNEAQ (reference sequence). The CDR3 runs to 12 residues. Study-level points and caveats: Significant though moderate, a shortening of TCRB CDR3s appeared in all four CD4+ subsets of Type 1 diabetes patients. Type 1 diabetes patients had fewer VDJ junction insertions and more deletions. PCR might pick shorter templates more often, in the same way for patients and controls.

One heparinised draw, averaging about 0.11 L, was taken per donor. Purity exceeding 95% was reached by all sorted populations. The chain has TRBV7-9 and TRBJ1-1; 7 nucleotides line up with TRBD1. The sequenced material came from naive CD4+ T cells from blood. This receptor was identified in a woman under 30 with type 1 diabetes. CDR3 amino acids: CATGQLNTEAFF. The CDR3 nucleotides are TGTGCCACGGGACAGCTAAACACTGAAGCTTTCTTT. The full variable domain, rest sourced from reference TRBV7-9 and TRBJ1-1, is DTGVSQNPRHKITKRGQNVTFRCDPISEHNRLYWYRQTLGQGPEFLTYFQNEAQLEKSRLLSDRFSAERPKGSFSTLEIQRTEQGDSAMYLCATGQLNTEAFFGQGTRLTVV.